The 21 T cell receptor beta chains in this list originate from one sample, sequenced in a study of B cell selection in AIRE deficiency. Sequencing was performed with immunoSEQ multiplex PCR; in TCRdb, only in-frame clones are kept and a portion is missing. The data show 20,000 to 25,000 clones, over 90% seen once. The regulatory T cell sort gate was CD4+CD25hiCD127low/negative. The sequenced sample was Tregs sorted from PBMCs. Receptors originate from a human donor with AIRE deficiency.

This clone occurred once. CDR3 protein: CASSSDRASPAFF. For the CDR3, the DNA is TGTGCCAGCAGCTCCGACAGGGCGTCTCCAGCTTTCTTT. The chain joins TRBV7-9 to TRBJ1-1, with 7 bases fitting TRBD1. The germline V gene has CDR1 SEHNR and CDR2 FQNEAQ (reference sequence). This CDR3 spans 13 amino acids. The V and J ends lost 4 bases and 10 bases, in that order; junction bases with no gene match: 9.

This chain uses TRBV7-6 with TRBJ2-5, with 8 bases identical to TRBD2. The CDR3 totals 14 residues. Germline values: CDR1 SGHVS, CDR2 FNYEAQ. J lost 3 bases, V lost 1 base, and 1 base had no gene match. CDR3 amino acids: CASSLEAGEETQYF. The CDR3 DNA follows: TGTGCCAGCAGCTTAGAAGCGGGAGAAGAGACCCAGTACTTC.

The chain recombines TRBV19 with TRBJ2-1; the match to TRBD2 covers 12 bases. Per germline, CDR1 LNHDA and CDR2 SQIVND (reference sequence). With V trimmed by 5 bases and J by 8 bases, 7 bases remained unmatched. This CDR3 comprises 15 residues. The CDR3 bases are TGTGCCAGTAGTTTCCTAGCGGGAGGGCACTATGAGCAGTTCTTC. As protein: CASSFLAGGHYEQFF.

V and J are TRBV19 and TRBJ2-2; D call uncertain. The CDR3 length is 13 residues. Trimming took off 3 bases at V and 4 bases at J, with 6 bases between the two ends. The V gene's germline CDR1 is LNHDA and CDR2 SQIVND (reference sequence). The CDR3 DNA sequence: TGTGCCAGTAGTATGGACCCCACCGGGGAGCTGTTTTTT. Protein sequence: CASSMDPTGELFF.

J is TRBJ2-1 and V is TRBV12-5; 11 positions agree with TRBD2. CDR3 length: 15 residues. Losses at the gene ends were 5 bases for V and 6 bases for J; bases not matched to a gene: 6. Germline CDR1 reads LGHNT; CDR2 reads FRNRAP. The chain's CDR3 is CASGPGLAGGNEQFF. Written as DNA, the CDR3 is TGTGCTAGTGGTCCCGGACTAGCGGGTGGCAATGAGCAGTTCTTC.

The chain links TRBV7-8 to TRBJ2-5, with D unclear. Between the trimmed V and J ends, which lost 2 bases and 3 bases, there was a span of 1 base. The CDR3 contains 11 residues. CDR1 and CDR2 from the germline V gene are SGHVS and FQNEAQ. CDR3 sequence: CASSLKETQYF. CDR3 nucleotide sequence: TGTGCCAGCAGCTTAAAAGAGACCCAGTACTTC.

This clone was observed a single time. The chain couples TRBV28 to TRBJ1-2; D uncertain. V was trimmed by 2 bases and J by 4 bases, leaving 17 bases between them. The CDR3 has 16 amino acids. Germline assignment: CDR1 MDHEN and CDR2 SYDVKM. As DNA, the CDR3 is TGTGCCAGCAGTTTAAGTCGTGGCAGAAGACTCTATGGCTACACCTTC. The encoded protein is CASSLSRGRRLYGYTF.

This clone was detected only once. The chain couples TRBV5-5 to TRBJ1-2; a weak D match, TRBD1 (6 bases). The CDR3 covers 16 residues. Trimming cost V 4 bases and J 0 bases, with 16 bases left between them. Germline V gives CDR1 SGHKS, CDR2 YYEKEE (reference sequence). The CDR3 sequence: CASSLNRGLSNYGYTF. The CDR3 nucleotides read TGTGCCAGCAGCCTTAACCGGGGGCTGTCTAACTATGGCTACACCTTC. Full variable domain (outside the CDR3, taken from reference TRBV5-5 and TRBJ1-2): DAGVTQSPTHLIKTRGQQVTLRCSPISGHKSVSWYQQVLGQGPQFIFQYYEKEERGRGNFPDRFSARQFPNYSSELNVNALLLGDSALYLCASSLNRGLSNYGYTFGSGTRLTVV.

This chain uses TRBV6-5 with TRBJ2-7, with a possible D match to TRBD2 (6 bases). Per the germline V gene, CDR1 is MNHEY and CDR2 is SVGAGI. V lost 4 bases and J lost 11, with 15 bases in between. CDR3 size: 12 residues. The CDR3 coding sequence is TGTGCCAGCAGTTCCCTGTTGACTAGGGAGTACTTC. It is translated as CASSSLLTREYF.

The chain has TRBV10-1 and TRBJ2-6; TRBD2 is a possible D gene (6 bases). CDR3 length equals 16 residues. The V and J ends lost 7 bases and 3 bases respectively, with 16 bases between them. Germline loops: CDR1 WNHNN, CDR2 SYGVQD (reference sequence). The CDR3 reads CASTDVGRNGANVLTF. DNA of the CDR3: TGCGCCAGCACCGACGTGGGGAGGAATGGGGCCAACGTCCTGACTTTC.

This clone came up once. The V and J genes are TRBV7-9 and TRBJ2-1, with 9 bases that match TRBD2. J lost 7 bases, V lost 3 bases, and 13 bases had no gene match. The CDR3 has 17 residues. Germline V gene sequence: CDR1 SEHNR, CDR2 FQNEAQ (reference sequence). The CDR3 loop reads CASSLTMTSGRDNEQFF. In DNA, the CDR3 is TGTGCCAGCAGCTTGACTATGACTAGCGGCCGGGATAATGAGCAGTTCTTC.

The V gene is TRBV7-3, the J gene TRBJ2-2; maybe TRBD1 (6 bases). Germline loops: CDR1 SGHTA, CDR2 FQGTGA. The CDR3 length is 15 residues. Trimming removed 4 bases at V and 5 bases at J, with 14 bases between. Here the CDR3 reads CASSSLGAATGELFF. CDR3 bases: TGTGCCAGCAGCTCCCTGGGGGCGGCAACCGGGGAGCTGTTTTTT.

This chain connects TRBV28 to TRBJ2-3; 13 nucleotides line up with TRBD2. The CDR3 spans 15 residues. From germline, CDR1 is MDHEN and CDR2 SYDVKM. With 6 bases clipped from V and 8 bases from J, the junction kept 8 bases outside the gene matches. The CDR3 protein is CASRRTSGSVGTQYF. CDR3 nucleotide sequence: TGTGCCAGCAGGCGGACTAGCGGGAGTGTAGGTACGCAGTATTTT. The whole variable domain, filled in from reference TRBV28 and TRBJ2-3, reads DVKVTQSSRYLVKRTGEKVFLECVQDMDHENMFWYRQDPGLGLRLIYFSYDVKMKEKGDIPEGYSVSREKKERFSLILESASTNQTSMYLCASRRTSGSVGTQYFGPGTRLTVL.

This rearrangement joins TRBV11-2 to TRBJ1-2, with D uncertain. Germline lookup yields CDR1 SGHAT and CDR2 FQNNGV. CDR3 length equals 13 residues. V was clipped by 1 base and J by 7 bases, with 10 bases between them. CDR3 amino acids: CASSLGFWGGYTF. The CDR3 DNA is TGTGCCAGCAGCTTAGGTTTTTGGGGTGGCTACACCTTC.

A single count supports this clone. The gene calls are TRBV2 and TRBJ1-3; D is unclear. CDR3 length: 12 residues. CDR1 and CDR2 from the germline V gene are SNHLY and FYNNEI. V lost 2 bases and J 7 bases, leaving 6 bases between the germline ends. The CDR3, as DNA: TGTGCCAGCAGTGAACGGGTGAACACCATATATTTT. Its translation is CASSERVNTIYF.

V and J are TRBV27 and TRBJ2-3; 13 positions match TRBD2. After removal of 3 bases from V and 3 bases from J, the junction contained 6 bases not matched to a gene. The germline CDR1 and CDR2 sequences are MNHEY and SMNVEV (reference sequence). CDR3 length equals 17 residues. CDR3 sequence reads: CASSFWTSGSRTDTQYF. The CDR3 region has the DNA TGTGCCAGCAGTTTTTGGACTAGCGGGAGTCGGACAGATACGCAGTATTTT.

There are a few counts of this clone. The rearrangement uses TRBV21-1 and TRBJ1-5. TRBV21-1 is described as a pseudogene. The CDR3 has 14 residues. The DNA for the CDR3 is TGTGCCAGCAACAACCGTCAGCTTGATCAGCCCCAGCATTTT. It yields the protein CASNNRQLDQPQHF.

V and J are TRBV21-1 and TRBJ2-1. TRBV21-1 is annotated as a pseudogene. The CDR3 is made up of 14 amino acids. The CDR3 DNA follows: TGTGCCAGCAAAAGGACCCTCACCTACAATGAGCAGTTCTTC. This codes for CASKRTLTYNEQFF.

This rearrangement joins TRBV7-8 to TRBJ1-1; tentatively, D is TRBD1 (6 bases). The V end lost 6 bases, the J end lost 0 bases, and 11 bases lay between the germline ends. CDR1 and CDR2 (germline): SGHVS, FQNEAQ. The CDR3 extends over 14 amino acids. DNA for the CDR3: TGTGCCAGCAGTCCAACAGGGTTGAACACTGAAGCTTTCTTT. This encodes CASSPTGLNTEAFF. The whole variable domain, remainder taken from reference TRBV7-8 and TRBJ1-1, is GAGVSQSPRYKVAKRGQDVALRCDPISGHVSLFWYQQALGQGPEFLTYFQNEAQLDKSGLPSDRFFAERPEGSVSTLKIQRTQQEDSAVYLCASSPTGLNTEAFFGQGTRLTVV.

The rearrangement uses TRBV21-1 and TRBJ2-3; the DNA was not used to check the table's D call, TRBD2. TRBV21-1 is marked as a pseudogene. The CDR3 totals 18 residues. The CDR3: CASSKTLFSFGETDTQYF. The CDR3 nucleotides are TGTGCCAGCAGCAAAACCCTATTCTCCTTCGGAGAGACAGATACGCAGTATTTT.

This chain connects TRBV6-1 to TRBJ2-4; 13 nucleotides match TRBD2. The CDR3 extends over 13 amino acids. Germline assignment: CDR1 MNHNS and CDR2 SASEGT. V trimming: 6 bases; J trimming: 7 bases; junction bases outside the gene matches: 0. The CDR3 spells CASRLAGGNIQYF. In DNA form, the CDR3 reads TGTGCCAGCAGACTAGCGGGAGGGAACATTCAGTACTTC.